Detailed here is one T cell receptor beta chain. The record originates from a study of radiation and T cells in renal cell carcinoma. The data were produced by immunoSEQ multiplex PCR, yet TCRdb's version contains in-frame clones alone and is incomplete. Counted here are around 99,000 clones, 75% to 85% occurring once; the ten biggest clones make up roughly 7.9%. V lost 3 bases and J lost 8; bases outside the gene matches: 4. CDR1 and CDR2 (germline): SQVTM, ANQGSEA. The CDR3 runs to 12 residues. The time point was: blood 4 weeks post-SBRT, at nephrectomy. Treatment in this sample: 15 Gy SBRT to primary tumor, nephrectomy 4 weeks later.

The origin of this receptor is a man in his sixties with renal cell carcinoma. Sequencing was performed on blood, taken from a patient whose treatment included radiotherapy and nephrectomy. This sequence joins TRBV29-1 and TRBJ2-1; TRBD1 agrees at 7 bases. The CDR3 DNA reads TGCAGCGTTGAGTATACAGGGGATGAGCAGTTCTTC. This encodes CSVEYTGDEQFF.